This entry lists 19 T cell receptor beta chains sequenced from one sample in a study of control samples from healthy donors and cancer patients. Sequenced by immunoSEQ multiplex PCR; TCRdb stores in-frame clones only, minus some. The table includes roughly 130,000 clones, approximately 90% detected once. The material sequenced was blood. Receptors were obtained from a man aged 18 to 29 in good health.

The chain recombines TRBV2 with TRBJ1-2; 10 nucleotides match TRBD1. Per germline, CDR1 SNHLY and CDR2 FYNNEI. The CDR3 is 12 residues long. The junction had 3 bases not matched to a gene; V was cut back by 6 bases and J by 8 bases. CDR3 in DNA: TGTGCCAGCAGGACAGGGGGCTACGGCTACACCTTC. This gives the protein CASRTGGYGYTF.

CDR3 DNA: TGTGCCAGCAGCTTGGTGGGACAGGACTCCTACGAGCAGTACTTC. Encoded protein: CASSLVGQDSYEQYF. The chain has TRBV5-4 and TRBJ2-7, with 8 bases fitting TRBD1. Trimming at V came to 0 bases and at J to 0 bases, leaving 2 bases not matched to a gene. Germline CDR1 SGHNT, CDR2 YYREEE (reference sequence). The length of the CDR3 is 15 residues.

The rearrangement joins TRBV5-8 to TRBJ1-4; TRBD1 aligns across 12 bases. The V segment lost 4 bases and the J segment 3 bases; nucleotides outside the gene matches: 10. The CDR3 is 18 residues long. In germline, CDR1 is SGHTS, CDR2 YDEGEE. The CDR3 is CASSPGQGAGLSNEKLFF. The CDR3, as DNA: TGTGCCAGCAGCCCGGGACAGGGGGCTGGGCTTTCTAATGAAAAACTGTTTTTT.

This chain connects TRBV5-4 to TRBJ2-5; D is possibly TRBD1 or TRBD2 (5 bases each). This CDR3 spans 16 amino acids. Trimming cost V 0 bases and J 1 base, with 13 bases left between them. Germline CDR1 reads SGHNT; CDR2 reads YYREEE (reference sequence). In DNA, the CDR3 is TGTGCCAGCAGCTTGGCCAGAGGGGTTTTCCAAGAGACCCAGTACTTC. Protein sequence: CASSLARGVFQETQYF. The full variable domain, rest sourced from reference TRBV5-4 and TRBJ2-5, is ETGVTQSPTHLIKTRGQQVTLRCSSQSGHNTVSWYQQALGQGPQFIFQYYREEENGRGNFPPRFSGLQFPNYSSELNVNALELDDSALYLCASSLARGVFQETQYFGPGTRLLVL.

The chain recombines TRBV6-5 with TRBJ1-6; unclear D gene. Trimming pared 6 bases from V and 5 bases from J, leaving 14 bases between. This CDR3 spans 15 amino acids. CDR1 is MNHEY and CDR2 is SVGAGI in the germline V gene. The CDR3 protein is CASRGRNLDNSPLHF. Here the CDR3 DNA reads TGTGCCAGCAGGGGTAGAAACCTTGATAATTCACCCCTCCACTTT.

V is TRBV7-2 and J is TRBJ1-1, with D unclear. Trimming took 1 base from V and 5 from J, leaving 11 bases between them. Looked up from germline, CDR1 is SGHTA and CDR2 is FQGNSA. This CDR3 region has 14 residues. CDR3 residues: CASSLVPGRTEAFF. CDR3 sequence (DNA): TGTGCCAGCAGCTTAGTTCCAGGTCGAACTGAAGCTTTCTTT.

V is TRBV5-6 and J is TRBJ2-3, with 9 bases lining up with TRBD2. CDR3 length equals 17 residues. Germline values: CDR1 SGHDT, CDR2 YYEEEE. The J segment lost 3 bases and the V segment lost 3 bases, leaving 11 bases of the junction unmatched. The CDR3 DNA is TGTGCCAGCAGCTGGGCCCGTCTAGCGGGGACTACAGATACGCAGTATTTT. Protein sequence: CASSWARLAGTTDTQYF. Supplemented by reference TRBV5-6 and TRBJ2-3, the full variable domain reads DAGVTQSPTHLIKTRGQQVTLRCSPKSGHDTVSWYQQALGQGPQFIFQYYEEEERQRGNFPDRFSGHQFPNYSSELNVNALLLGDSALYLCASSWARLAGTTDTQYFGPGTRLTVL.

This clone came up a few times. The gene calls are TRBV6-5 and TRBJ2-1; no reliable D call. Per germline, CDR1 MNHEY and CDR2 SVGAGI. There are 12 residues in the CDR3. With 2 bases removed from V and 14 bases from J, the gap between germline ends came to 13 bases. The CDR3 DNA reads as TGTGCCAGCAGTTACCGAGGTCTGGGTGAGTTCTTC. Translation: CASSYRGLGEFF.

This clone has a single count. This rearrangement joins TRBV6-1 to TRBJ2-1; tentative D call: TRBD1 (6 bases). CDR1 and CDR2 from the germline V gene are MNHNS and SASEGT. The germline V and J ends were trimmed by 3 bases and 10 bases, with 10 bases remaining between them. This CDR3 has 12 residues. CDR3 sequence reads: CASSDRGREQFF. The CDR3 nucleotides are TGTGCCAGCAGTGACAGGGGTAGGGAGCAGTTCTTC.

The rearrangement uses TRBV19 and TRBJ1-2, with a tentative D call TRBD1 (5 bases). The germline V gene encodes CDR1 LNHDA and CDR2 SQIVND (reference sequence). The CDR3 contains 15 residues. The V end was cut by 3 bases, the J end by 8 bases, with 19 bases between. The CDR3 sequence: CASSISSVRDFGYTF. The DNA for the CDR3 is TGTGCCAGTAGTATTTCCTCGGTCAGGGATTTCGGCTACACCTTC. The complete variable domain, with remaining parts taken from reference TRBV19 and TRBJ1-2, reads DGGITQSPKYLFRKEGQNVTLSCEQNLNHDAMYWYRQDPGQGLRLIYYSQIVNDFQKGDIAEGYSVSREKKESFPLTVTSAQKNPTAFYLCASSISSVRDFGYTFGSGTRLTVV.

This clone has only one observation. The V call is TRBV27, the J call TRBJ2-2; perhaps TRBD1 as D (6 bases). With 5 bases removed from V and 4 bases from J, the gap between germline ends came to 17 bases. The CDR3 contains 16 residues. Germline CDR1 reads MNHEY; CDR2 reads SMNVEV (reference sequence). CDR3 nucleotides: TGTGCCAGCAGTAGCACAGGGTTTCGGCGCACCGGGGAGCTGTTTTTT. The encoded protein is CASSSTGFRRTGELFF.

The CDR3 here is CASSTYEGRFEQYF. The CDR3 DNA sequence: TGTGCCAGCAGTACCTATGAGGGGCGTTTCGAGCAGTACTTC. The chain carries TRBV6-5 and TRBJ2-7; D might be TRBD1 or TRBD2, each matching 5 bases. This CDR3 comprises 14 residues. In germline, CDR1 is MNHEY, CDR2 SVGAGI. Trimming removed 5 bases from V and 6 bases from J, with 17 bases in between.

This clone was found a few times. This chain joins TRBV5-1 and TRBJ2-7, with 10 bases aligning to TRBD1. Germline V gene data show CDR1 as SGHRS and CDR2 as YFSETQ. Germline trimming cut 4 bases from V and 5 bases from J; bases unmatched to any gene: 3. The CDR3 consists of 13 residues. For the CDR3, the DNA is TGCGCCAGCAGCCTAGGGACAGGGGACGAGCAGTACTTC. It is translated as CASSLGTGDEQYF.

The chain carries TRBV12-5 and TRBJ2-5; D not resolved. The CDR3 runs 14 residues. The V gene lost 5 bases and the J gene lost 1 base, with 11 bases spanning the gap. The germline V gene has CDR1 LGHNT and CDR2 FRNRAP. In nucleotides, the CDR3 is TGTGCTAGTGGTCGCCAGTCTACCCAAGAGACCCAGTACTTC. As protein: CASGRQSTQETQYF.

This clone has more than one count but fewer than ten. This chain joins TRBV7-9 and TRBJ2-1; TRBD1 or TRBD2 may be the D gene (5 bases each). Germline loops: CDR1 SEHNR, CDR2 FQNEAQ (reference sequence). The CDR3 runs to 12 residues. The V end was cut by 2 bases, the J end by 8 bases, with 7 bases between. This CDR3 reads CASSLTGHEQFF. The CDR3 region has the DNA TGTGCCAGCAGCTTAACGGGGCATGAGCAGTTCTTC. The full variable domain, in which reference TRBV7-9 and TRBJ2-1 provide the parts outside the CDR3, is DTGVSQNPRHKITKRGQNVTFRCDPISEHNRLYWYRQTLGQGPEFLTYFQNEAQLEKSRLLSDRFSAERPKGSFSTLEIQRTEQGDSAMYLCASSLTGHEQFFGPGTRLTVL.

V is TRBV2 and J is TRBJ2-7; D ambiguous. Trimming removed 5 bases at V and 3 bases at J, with 8 bases between. The V gene's germline CDR1 is SNHLY and CDR2 FYNNEI. The CDR3 contains 12 residues. The CDR3 coding sequence is TGTGCCAGCAGTTTAGGGAACTACGAGCAGTACTTC. Translated, it gives CASSLGNYEQYF. Full variable domain (missing parts from reference TRBV2 and TRBJ2-7): EPEVTQTPSHQVTQMGQEVILRCVPISNHLYFYWYRQILGQKVEFLVSFYNNEISEKSEIFDDQFSVERPDGSNFTLKIRSTKLEDSAMYFCASSLGNYEQYFGPGTRLTVT.

The V gene is TRBV10-2, the J gene TRBJ2-7; no clear D gene. This CDR3 is 12 amino acids long. CDR1 and CDR2 from the germline V gene are WSHSY and SAAADI. Trimming took 5 bases from V and 2 from J, leaving 7 bases between them. CDR3: CASSTGAYEQYF. The CDR3 DNA reads as TGCGCCAGCAGTACCGGCGCCTACGAGCAGTACTTC.

This chain links TRBV13 with TRBJ1-1; 8 bases line up with TRBD1. Per germline, CDR1 PRHDT and CDR2 FYEKMQ (reference sequence). V shed 5 bases, J shed 1 base, and the junction held 3 bases outside the gene matches. This CDR3 comprises 14 residues. CDR3 sequence: CASSRGTGNTEAFF. CDR3 nucleotide sequence: TGTGCCAGCAGCCGCGGGACAGGGAACACTGAAGCTTTCTTT.

The rearrangement links TRBV5-6 to TRBJ1-6; 8 bases fit TRBD1. The CDR3 sequence is 16 residues long. Germline V lookup: CDR1 SGHDT, CDR2 YYEEEE. V shed 3 bases, J shed 4 bases, and the junction held 6 bases outside the gene matches. In DNA, the CDR3 is TGTGCCAGCAGCTCCGACAGGGGCCAATATAATTCACCCCTCCACTTT. It codes for CASSSDRGQYNSPLHF.